Listed below are T cell receptor beta chains from one sample, sequenced in a study of radiation and T cells in renal cell carcinoma. Sequencing used immunoSEQ multiplex PCR; TCRdb keeps in-frame clones, though not all of them. The top ten hold roughly 10% of the sample, which has about 170,000 clones, 88% seen once. The material sequenced was blood, taken from a patient whose treatment included radiotherapy and nephrectomy. These receptors all stem from a woman between 50 and 59 years old with renal cell carcinoma. Both conserved end residues are part of each CDR3. Each record gives: J gene, V gene, clone size, D gene, CDR3 protein, CDR3 DNA. A D gene is named only where the DNA matches it firmly. Clone size is given for some rows only: seen once, a few or many times, or a class if the clone is expanded.

>TRBJ2-3|TRBV29-1|.|TRBD1
CSSGQEGDTQYF
TGCAGTTCGGGACAGGAGGGAGATACGCAGTATTTT
>TRBJ2-3|TRBV11-2|.|TRBD2
CASSLIAGGRDTQYF
TGTGCCAGCAGCTTAATAGCGGGGGGCAGAGATACGCAGTATTTT
>TRBJ1-6|TRBV7-2|.|.
CASRFDPGRDNSPLHF
TGTGCCAGCAGATTCGACCCGGGCAGGGACAATTCACCCCTCCACTTT
>TRBJ2-3|TRBV15|.|TRBD2
CATSARLAGVGNTQYF
TGTGCCACCAGCGCCCGACTAGCGGGGGTCGGAAATACGCAGTATTTT
>TRBJ2-4|TRBV27|.|.
CASSLEGGIQYF
TGTGCCAGCAGTCTTGAGGGGGGCATTCAGTACTTC
>TRBJ2-5|TRBV30|.|.
CAWSALQTQYF
TGTGCCTGGAGTGCTCTCCAGACCCAGTACTTC
>TRBJ2-7|TRBV19|.|.
CASSPSSMVGYEQYF
TGTGCCAGTAGTCCCTCTTCGATGGTGGGCTACGAGCAGTACTTC
>TRBJ2-5|TRBV5-5|once|.
CASSPRQQPTQETQYF
TGTGCCAGCAGCCCTCGACAGCAACCGACCCAAGAGACCCAGTACTTC
>TRBJ1-1|TRBV29-1|.|.
CSTRDGNTEAFF
TGCAGCACCCGGGACGGGAACACTGAAGCTTTCTTT
>TRBJ1-5|TRBV4-3|.|TRBD1
CASSPGQGGQPQHF
TGCGCCAGCAGCCCCGGACAGGGCGGTCAGCCCCAGCATTTT
>TRBJ2-5|TRBV19|once|.
CASSITVQETQYF
TGTGCCAGTAGTATCACAGTTCAAGAGACCCAGTACTTC
>TRBJ1-2|TRBV5-4|few|TRBD1
CASSSTGVYGYTF
TGTGCCAGCAGCTCCACAGGGGTGTATGGCTACACCTTC